This T cell receptor (beta chain) emerged from a study of shared clonotypes between healthy human individuals. Study outcomes and limitations: Represented diversity, genetic and exposure-history alike, was limited by few donors.

The CDR3 covers 14 residues. CDR1 MNHEY and CDR2 SVGAGI come from the germline V gene. V gave up 5 bases and J gave up 7 bases, with 17 bases separating them. Once extracted for a subset, genomic DNA was divided evenly among several immunoSEQ plates. Assay: immunoSEQ multiplex PCR; the TCRdb copy retains only in-frame clones and omits some. The top ten clones hold 0.13% to 0.15% of a sample with approximately 2.5 million clones, 90% to 95% of them seen once. Investigators divided CD4+ cells into CD45RA+ naive and CD45RA-negative memory subsets. Points on this clone: The target antigen is unknown.

V usage is TRBV6-5 and J usage is TRBJ1-1, with D possibly matching TRBD1 (5 bases). The sequence was collected from a man between 18 and 29 years old in good health. The sequenced sample consisted of naive CD4+ T cells sorted from blood. Subset defined: CD45RA+ positively selected. The CDR3 DNA reads TGTGCCAGCAGTGGGGCACAGGTGACTAGTGAAGCTTTCTTT. Its protein product is CASSGAQVTSEAFF.